This TCR beta chain is drawn from a study of T-cell memory formation after mild COVID-19. In TCRdb, the 5' RACE reads were re-called with MiXCR into one record per CDR3 protein. Found here are tens of thousands of distinct CDR3 sequences, more than 7% of them singletons; the top ten hold roughly 1.4%. The CDR3 sequence is 15 residues long. J lost 5 bases, V lost 4 bases, and 8 bases had no gene match. The germline V gene has CDR1 SQVTM and CDR2 ANQGSEA. This clonotype appeared a few times. The clonotype originates from a man younger than 30 who had mild COVID-19 (a few samples of this study predate the infection). Cell type and time point are not known. Input material: PBMCs or a T cell subset sorted from them (not recorded which). The chain couples TRBV29-1 to TRBJ2-2; TRBD2 agrees at 9 bases. CDR3 in amino acids: CSVGGGGARTGELFF. The CDR3 bases are TGCAGCGTTGGTGGCGGGGGGGCGAGGACCGGGGAGCTGTTTTTT.